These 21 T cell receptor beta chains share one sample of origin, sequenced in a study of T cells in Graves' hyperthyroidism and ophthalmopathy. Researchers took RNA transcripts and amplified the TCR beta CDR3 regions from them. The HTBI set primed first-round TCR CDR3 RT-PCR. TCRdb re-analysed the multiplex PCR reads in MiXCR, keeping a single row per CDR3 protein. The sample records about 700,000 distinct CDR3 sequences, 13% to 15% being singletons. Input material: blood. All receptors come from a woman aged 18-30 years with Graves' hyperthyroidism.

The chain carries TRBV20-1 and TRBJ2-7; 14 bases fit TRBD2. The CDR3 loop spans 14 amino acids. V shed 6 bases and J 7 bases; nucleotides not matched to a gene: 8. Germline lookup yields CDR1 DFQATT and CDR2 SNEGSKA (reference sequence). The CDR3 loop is CSARLAGGPKEQYF. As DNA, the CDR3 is TGCAGTGCCAGACTAGCGGGAGGGCCGAAGGAGCAGTACTTC.

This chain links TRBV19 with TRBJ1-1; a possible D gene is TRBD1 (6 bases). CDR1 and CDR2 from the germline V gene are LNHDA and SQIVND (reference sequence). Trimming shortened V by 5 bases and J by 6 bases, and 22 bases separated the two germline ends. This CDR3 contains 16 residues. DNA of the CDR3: TGTGCCAGTAGTTCTACAGGGTTATCACTTAAGGCTGAAGCTTTCTTT. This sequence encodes CASSSTGLSLKAEAFF.

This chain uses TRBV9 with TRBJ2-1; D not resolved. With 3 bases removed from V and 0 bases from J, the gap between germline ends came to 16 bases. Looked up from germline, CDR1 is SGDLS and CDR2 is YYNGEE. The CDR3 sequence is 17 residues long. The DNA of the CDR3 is TGTGCCAGCAGCGACCCCAGAGGCGCGCCCTCCTACAATGAGCAGTTCTTC. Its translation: CASSDPRGAPSYNEQFF. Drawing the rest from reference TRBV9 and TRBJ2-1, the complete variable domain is DSGVTQTPKHLITATGQRVTLRCSPRSGDLSVYWYQQSLDQGLQFLIQYYNGEERAKGNILERFSAQQFPDLHSELNLSSLELGDSALYFCASSDPRGAPSYNEQFFGPGTRLTVL.

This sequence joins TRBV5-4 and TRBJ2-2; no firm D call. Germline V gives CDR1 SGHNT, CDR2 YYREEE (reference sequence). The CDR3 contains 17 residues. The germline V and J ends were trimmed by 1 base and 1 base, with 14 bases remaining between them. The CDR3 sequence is CASSLHRSLGNTGELFF. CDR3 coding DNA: TGTGCCAGCAGCTTGCACCGATCTCTAGGGAACACCGGGGAGCTGTTTTTT.

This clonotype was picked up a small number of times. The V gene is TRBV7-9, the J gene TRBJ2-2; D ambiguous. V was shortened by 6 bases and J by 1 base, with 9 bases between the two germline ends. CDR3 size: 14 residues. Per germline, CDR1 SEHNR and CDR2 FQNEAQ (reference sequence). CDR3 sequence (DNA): TGTGCCAGCAGATCCACGGAGAACACCGGGGAGCTGTTTTTT. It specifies CASRSTENTGELFF.

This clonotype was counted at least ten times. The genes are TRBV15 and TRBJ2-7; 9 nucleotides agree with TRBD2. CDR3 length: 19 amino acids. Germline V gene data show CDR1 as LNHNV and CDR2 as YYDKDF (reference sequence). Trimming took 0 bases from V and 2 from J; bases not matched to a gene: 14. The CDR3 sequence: CATSREGGGATYLPYEQYF. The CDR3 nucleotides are TGTGCCACCAGCAGAGAGGGCGGGGGGGCCACATACCTACCCTACGAGCAGTACTTC.

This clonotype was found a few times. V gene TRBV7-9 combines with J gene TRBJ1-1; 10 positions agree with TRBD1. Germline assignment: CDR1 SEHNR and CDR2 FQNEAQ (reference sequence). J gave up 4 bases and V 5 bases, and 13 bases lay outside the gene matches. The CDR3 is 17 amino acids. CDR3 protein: CASSGGTGEPTRTEAFF. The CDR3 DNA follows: TGTGCCAGCAGCGGAGGGACAGGGGAGCCGACCCGCACTGAAGCTTTCTTT. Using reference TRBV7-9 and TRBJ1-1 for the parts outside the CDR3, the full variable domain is DTGVSQNPRHKITKRGQNVTFRCDPISEHNRLYWYRQTLGQGPEFLTYFQNEAQLEKSRLLSDRFSAERPKGSFSTLEIQRTEQGDSAMYLCASSGGTGEPTRTEAFFGQGTRLTVV.

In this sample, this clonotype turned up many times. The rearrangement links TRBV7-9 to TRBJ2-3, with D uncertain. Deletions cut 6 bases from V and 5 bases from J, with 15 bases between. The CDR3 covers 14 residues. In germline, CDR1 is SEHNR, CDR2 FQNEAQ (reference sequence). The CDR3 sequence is CASSTPQAEDTQYF. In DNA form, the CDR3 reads TGTGCCAGCAGTACTCCCCAAGCCGAAGATACGCAGTATTTT.

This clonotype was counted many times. In nucleotides, the CDR3 is TGTGCCAGCAGTTTTCAGCGGGGCTATGGCTACACCTTC. Translation gives CASSFQRGYGYTF. The chain couples TRBV28 to TRBJ1-2; no clear D gene. This CDR3 is built from 13 residues. Trimming took 3 bases from V and 4 from J, leaving 9 bases between them. Germline CDR1 is MDHEN and CDR2 is SYDVKM.

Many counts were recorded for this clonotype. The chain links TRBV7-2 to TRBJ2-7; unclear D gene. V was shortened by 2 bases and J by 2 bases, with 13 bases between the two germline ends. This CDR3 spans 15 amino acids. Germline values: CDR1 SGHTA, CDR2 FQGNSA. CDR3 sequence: CASSLRSHGPYEQYF. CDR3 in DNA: TGTGCCAGCAGCTTACGGAGCCACGGCCCCTACGAGCAGTACTTC.

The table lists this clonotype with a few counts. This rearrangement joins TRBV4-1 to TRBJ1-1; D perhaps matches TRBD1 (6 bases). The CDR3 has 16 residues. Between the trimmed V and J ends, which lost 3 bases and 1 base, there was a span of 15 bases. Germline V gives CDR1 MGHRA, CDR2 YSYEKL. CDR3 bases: TGCGCCAGCAGCCACACCGGCTGGGGGGCGAACACTGAAGCTTTCTTT. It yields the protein CASSHTGWGANTEAFF.

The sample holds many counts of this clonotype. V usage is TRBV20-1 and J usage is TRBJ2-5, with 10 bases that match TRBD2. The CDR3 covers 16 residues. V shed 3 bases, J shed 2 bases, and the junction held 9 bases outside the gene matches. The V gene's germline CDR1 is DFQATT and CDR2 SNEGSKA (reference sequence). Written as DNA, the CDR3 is TGCAGTGCTAGGGACTTACTAGCGGGGACTCAAGAGACCCAGTACTTC. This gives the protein CSARDLLAGTQETQYF.

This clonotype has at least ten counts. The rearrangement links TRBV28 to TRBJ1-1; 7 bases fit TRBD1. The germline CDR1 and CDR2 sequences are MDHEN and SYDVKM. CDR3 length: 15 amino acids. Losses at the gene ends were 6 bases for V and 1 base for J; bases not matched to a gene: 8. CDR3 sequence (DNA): TGTGCCAGCAGCCCTGGGACAGTCAGGAACACTGAAGCTTTCTTT. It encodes CASSPGTVRNTEAFF.

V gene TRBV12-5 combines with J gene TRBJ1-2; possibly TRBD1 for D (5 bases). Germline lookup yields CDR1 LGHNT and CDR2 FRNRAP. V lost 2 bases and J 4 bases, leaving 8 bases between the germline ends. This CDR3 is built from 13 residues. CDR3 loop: CASGLSGFYGYTF. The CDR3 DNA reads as TGTGCTAGTGGTTTGTCAGGGTTCTATGGCTACACCTTC. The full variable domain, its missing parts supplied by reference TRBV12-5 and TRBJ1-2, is DARVTQTPRHKVTEMGQEVTMRCQPILGHNTVFWYRQTMMQGLELLAYFRNRAPLDDSGMPKDRFSAEMPDATLATLKIQPSEPRDSAVYFCASGLSGFYGYTFGSGTRLTVV.

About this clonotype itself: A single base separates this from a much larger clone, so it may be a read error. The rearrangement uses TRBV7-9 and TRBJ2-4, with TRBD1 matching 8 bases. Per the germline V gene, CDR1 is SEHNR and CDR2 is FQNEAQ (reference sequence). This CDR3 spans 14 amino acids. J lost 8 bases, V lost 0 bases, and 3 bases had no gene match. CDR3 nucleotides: TGTGCCAGCAGCTTAGCGACAGGGGCGGACATTCAGTACTTC. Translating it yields CASSLATGADIQYF.

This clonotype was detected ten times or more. Here the CDR3 DNA reads TGTGCCAGCAGCTTATGGGGGCTAGGGACTAGCGGGAGTCTTCCCTACAATGAGCAGTTCTTC. Protein product: CASSLWGLGTSGSLPYNEQFF. The rearrangement uses TRBV11-3 and TRBJ2-1; 14 nucleotides align to TRBD2. The CDR3 covers 21 residues. V lost 2 bases, J lost 2 bases, and 14 bases stayed unmatched. Germline V gene lookup returns CDR1 SGHNT and CDR2 YENEEA.

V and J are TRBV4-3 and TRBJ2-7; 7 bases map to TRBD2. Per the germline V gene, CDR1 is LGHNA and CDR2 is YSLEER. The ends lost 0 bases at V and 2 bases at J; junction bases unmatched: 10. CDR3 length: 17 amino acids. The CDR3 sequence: CASSQEVRAGPPYEQYF. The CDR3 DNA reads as TGCGCCAGCAGCCAAGAGGTTCGAGCGGGGCCACCCTACGAGCAGTACTTC.

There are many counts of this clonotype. This CDR3 is CASSLDQQGPLNTEAFF. In nucleotides, the CDR3 is TGTGCCAGCAGCTTAGATCAACAGGGGCCTTTGAACACTGAAGCTTTCTTT. The chain couples TRBV11-2 to TRBJ1-1; 7 bases align to TRBD1. The V gene's germline CDR1 is SGHAT and CDR2 FQNNGV. The trim removed 0 bases at V and 0 bases at J, leaving 7 bases unmatched. The CDR3 contains 17 residues.

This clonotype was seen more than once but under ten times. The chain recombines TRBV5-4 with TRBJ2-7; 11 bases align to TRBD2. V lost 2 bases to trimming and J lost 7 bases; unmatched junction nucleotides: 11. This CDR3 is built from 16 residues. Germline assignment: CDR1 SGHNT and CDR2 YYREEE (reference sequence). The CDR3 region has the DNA TGTGCCAGCAGCTTTGGACTACTAGCGGGAGATCGGGAGCAGTACTTC. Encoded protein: CASSFGLLAGDREQYF.

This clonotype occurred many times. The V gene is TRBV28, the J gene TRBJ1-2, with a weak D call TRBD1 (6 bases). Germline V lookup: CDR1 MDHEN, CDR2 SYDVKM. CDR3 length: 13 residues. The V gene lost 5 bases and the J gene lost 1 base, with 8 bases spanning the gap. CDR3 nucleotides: TGTGCCAGCAGTATACAGGGTAACTATGGCTACACCTTC. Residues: CASSIQGNYGYTF.

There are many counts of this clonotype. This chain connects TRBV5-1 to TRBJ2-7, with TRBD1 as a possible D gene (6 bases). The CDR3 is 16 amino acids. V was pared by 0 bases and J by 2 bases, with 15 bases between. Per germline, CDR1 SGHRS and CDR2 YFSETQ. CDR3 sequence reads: CASSLALGAPTYEQYF. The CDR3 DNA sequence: TGCGCCAGCAGCTTGGCTCTGGGGGCGCCCACCTACGAGCAGTACTTC.